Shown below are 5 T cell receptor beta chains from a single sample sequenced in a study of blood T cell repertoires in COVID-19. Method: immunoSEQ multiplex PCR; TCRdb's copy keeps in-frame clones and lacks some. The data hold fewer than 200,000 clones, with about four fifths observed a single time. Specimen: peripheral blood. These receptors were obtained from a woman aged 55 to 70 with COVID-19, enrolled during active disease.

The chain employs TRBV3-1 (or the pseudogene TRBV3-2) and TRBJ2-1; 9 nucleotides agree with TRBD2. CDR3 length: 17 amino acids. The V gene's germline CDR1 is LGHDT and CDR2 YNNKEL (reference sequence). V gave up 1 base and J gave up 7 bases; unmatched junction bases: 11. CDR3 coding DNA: TGTGCCAGCAGCCAAGGTGGCGGGAGGGGGGTGACAAATGAGCAGTTCTTC. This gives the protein CASSQGGGRGVTNEQFF.

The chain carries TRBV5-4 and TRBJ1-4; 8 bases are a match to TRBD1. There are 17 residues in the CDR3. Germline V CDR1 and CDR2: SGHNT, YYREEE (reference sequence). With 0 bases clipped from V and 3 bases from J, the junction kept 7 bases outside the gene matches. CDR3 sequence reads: CASSLAAGGQANEKLFF. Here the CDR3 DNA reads TGTGCCAGCAGCTTGGCGGCAGGGGGACAGGCTAATGAAAAACTGTTTTTT.

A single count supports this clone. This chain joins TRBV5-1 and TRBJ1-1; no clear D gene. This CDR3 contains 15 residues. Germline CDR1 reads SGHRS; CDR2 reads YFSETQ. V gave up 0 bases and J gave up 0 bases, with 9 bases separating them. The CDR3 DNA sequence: TGCGCCAGCAGCTTGGTCGGAGTAATGAACACTGAAGCTTTCTTT. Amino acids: CASSLVGVMNTEAFF.

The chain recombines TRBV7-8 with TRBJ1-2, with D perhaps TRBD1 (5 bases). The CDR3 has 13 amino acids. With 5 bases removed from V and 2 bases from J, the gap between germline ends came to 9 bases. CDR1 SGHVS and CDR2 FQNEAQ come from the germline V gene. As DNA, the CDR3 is TGTGCCAGCAGCCCCAGGGTAAACTATGGCTACACCTTC. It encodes CASSPRVNYGYTF.

The DNA for the CDR3 is TGTGCCAGCAGCTCAGGGACAGGATCTTCCTACGAGCAGTACGTC. Its translation is CASSSGTGSSYEQYV. This chain links TRBV7-9 with TRBJ2-7; TRBD1 matches at 8 bases. Trimming took 4 bases from V and 1 from J; bases not matched to a gene: 6. Germline CDR1 and CDR2: SEHNR and FQNEAQ (reference sequence). The CDR3 is made up of 15 amino acids.